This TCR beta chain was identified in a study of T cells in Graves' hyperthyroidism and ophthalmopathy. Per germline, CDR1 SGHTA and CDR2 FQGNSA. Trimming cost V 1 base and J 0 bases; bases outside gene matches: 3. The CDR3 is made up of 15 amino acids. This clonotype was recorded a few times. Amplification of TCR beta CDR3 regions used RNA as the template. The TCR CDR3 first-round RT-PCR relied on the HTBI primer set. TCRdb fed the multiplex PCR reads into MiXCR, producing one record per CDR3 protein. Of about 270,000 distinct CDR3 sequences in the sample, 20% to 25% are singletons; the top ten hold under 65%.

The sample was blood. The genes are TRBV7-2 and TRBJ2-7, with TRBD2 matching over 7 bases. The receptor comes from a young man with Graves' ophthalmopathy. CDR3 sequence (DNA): TGTGCCAGCAGCTTAGTTCCTAGCGGCTCCTACGAGCAGTACTTC. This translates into CASSLVPSGSYEQYF. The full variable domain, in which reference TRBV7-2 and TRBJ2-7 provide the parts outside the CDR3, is GAGVSQSPSNKVTEKGKDVELRCDPISGHTALYWYRQSLGQGLEFLIYFQGNSAPDKSGLPSDRFSAERTGGSVSTLTIQRTQQEDSAVYLCASSLVPSGSYEQYFGPGTRLTVT.